The next 17 T cell receptor beta chains were all read from a single sample in a study of blood T cell repertoires in COVID-19. TCRdb keeps only in-frame clones here, not all; method: immunoSEQ multiplex PCR. The sample contains 200,000 to 250,000 clones, about 86% of which appear only once. The sequenced material came from peripheral blood. These receptors were taken from a woman aged 45-59 years with acute or convalescent COVID-19.

This clone was seen only once. CDR3 in amino acids: CASSIPQGGPNQPQHF. The CDR3 DNA reads as TGTGCCAGTAGTATACCCCAAGGGGGACCCAATCAGCCCCAGCATTTT. V is TRBV19 and J is TRBJ1-5, with D possibly TRBD1 on 6 matching bases. V was clipped by 2 bases and J by 3 bases, with 14 bases between them. Per the germline V gene, CDR1 is LNHDA and CDR2 is SQIVND (reference sequence). This CDR3 has 16 amino acids.

V is TRBV7-2 and J is TRBJ2-2; D unclear. The V and J ends lost 6 bases and 0 bases respectively, with 5 bases between them. The CDR3 extends over 13 amino acids. CDR1 is SGHTA, CDR2 FQGNSA, per germline. The DNA of the CDR3 is TGTGCCAGCAGTCCCGCGAACACCGGGGAGCTGTTTTTT. This gives the protein CASSPANTGELFF.

Comments on this clone: Other DNA variants within this sample encode the same CDR3. The J gene is TRBJ2-2, the V gene TRBV19; 8 nucleotides line up with TRBD2. The trim removed 1 base at V and 6 bases at J, leaving 1 base unmatched. Germline lookup yields CDR1 LNHDA and CDR2 SQIVND (reference sequence). The CDR3 runs to 14 residues. The CDR3 DNA follows: TGTGCCAGTAGTATAGCGGGGGGGCCCGGGGAGCTGTTTTTT. This gives the protein CASSIAGGPGELFF.

Details on this clone: The identical CDR3 is also encoded by other nucleotide sequences in the sample. The chain carries TRBV12-3 or TRBV12-4 and TRBJ2-3; D ambiguous. Trimming removed 5 bases from V and 3 bases from J, with 3 bases in between. The CDR3 length is 11 residues. CDR3 DNA: TGTGCCAGCAGTCTTACAGATACGCAGTATTTT. Its protein product is CASSLTDTQYF.

This chain uses TRBV7-2 with TRBJ2-7, with D tentatively TRBD2 (6 bases). The CDR3 loop spans 13 amino acids. CDR1 and CDR2 from the germline V gene are SGHTA and FQGNSA. V was pared by 4 bases and J by 3 bases, with 10 bases between. The CDR3: CASSSGTGYEQYF. Written as DNA, the CDR3 is TGTGCCAGCAGCTCCGGGACTGGCTACGAGCAGTACTTC.

The CDR3 nucleotides read TGTGCCAGCAGTTATCTAGGATGGTCAGATACGCAGTATTTT. Its protein product is CASSYLGWSDTQYF. The chain carries TRBV7-2 and TRBJ2-3, with D unresolved. V lost 6 bases and J 4 bases, leaving 14 bases between the germline ends. Germline lookup yields CDR1 SGHTA and CDR2 FQGNSA. The CDR3 runs 14 residues.

Here the CDR3 reads CASSIEAGNEQFF. CDR3 coding DNA: TGTGCCAGTAGTATAGAAGCGGGGAATGAGCAGTTCTTC. The gene calls are TRBV19 and TRBJ2-1, with 7 bases lining up with TRBD2. CDR3 length: 13 amino acids. From germline, CDR1 is LNHDA and CDR2 SQIVND (reference sequence). V trimming: 0 bases; J trimming: 7 bases; junction bases outside the gene matches: 0.

V and J are TRBV9 and TRBJ1-2; TRBD1 agrees at 8 bases. The CDR3 covers 17 residues. CDR1 is SGDLS, CDR2 YYNGEE, per germline. The V gene end was trimmed by 3 bases and the J gene end by 0 bases; junction bases not matched to a gene: 10. CDR3 residues: CASSAPIRGPANYGYTF. The CDR3 nucleotides read TGTGCCAGCAGCGCACCAATCAGGGGGCCAGCTAACTATGGCTACACCTTC. The complete variable domain, with remaining parts taken from reference TRBV9 and TRBJ1-2, reads DSGVTQTPKHLITATGQRVTLRCSPRSGDLSVYWYQQSLDQGLQFLIQYYNGEERAKGNILERFSAQQFPDLHSELNLSSLELGDSALYFCASSAPIRGPANYGYTFGSGTRLTVV.

The genes are TRBV9 and TRBJ2-7; D not certain. V shed 4 bases and J shed 6 bases, with 11 bases lying between them. CDR1 and CDR2 from the germline V gene are SGDLS and YYNGEE. There are 12 residues in the CDR3. The CDR3 reads CASSLAGSEQYF. CDR3 DNA: TGTGCCAGCAGCTTAGCCGGTAGCGAGCAGTACTTC.

This chain joins TRBV12-3 or TRBV12-4 and TRBJ2-1; the D is unclear. The CDR3 runs 12 residues. The V end was cut by 6 bases, the J end by 10 bases, with 13 bases between. CDR3 loop: CASSPDTREQFF. CDR3 bases: TGTGCCAGCAGCCCCGACACCAGGGAGCAGTTCTTC.

This rearrangement joins TRBV21-1 to TRBJ1-2. TRBV21-1 is designated a pseudogene. This CDR3 has 14 amino acids. The CDR3 loop is CASSPRRVNWGYTF. The CDR3 region has the DNA TGTGCCAGCAGCCCCCGGAGGGTGAACTGGGGCTACACCTTC.

This clone was picked up a small number of times. The rearrangement joins TRBV5-4 to TRBJ2-7; 9 bases are shared with TRBD2. Germline CDR1 is SGHNT and CDR2 is YYREEE (reference sequence). The CDR3 runs 16 residues. V was clipped by 1 base and J by 6 bases; unmatched bases: 11. CDR3 region: CASSLFPRLAGSEQYF. CDR3 DNA sequence: TGTGCCAGCAGCTTGTTTCCCCGCCTAGCGGGATCCGAGCAGTACTTC.

This CDR3 reads CAWNVGGTEAFF. DNA for the CDR3: TGTGCCTGGAACGTGGGAGGCACTGAAGCTTTCTTT. The rearrangement links TRBV30 to TRBJ1-1; D is uncertain. The V gene's germline CDR1 is GTSNPN and CDR2 SVGIG (reference sequence). The CDR3 totals 12 residues. V lost 4 bases and J 4 bases, leaving 10 bases between the germline ends.

V and J are TRBV11-2 and TRBJ1-2, with 7 bases aligning to TRBD1. The V and J ends lost 5 bases and 2 bases, in that order; junction bases with no gene match: 5. CDR1 is SGHAT and CDR2 is FQNNGV in the germline V gene. The CDR3 is 14 residues long. The CDR3 loop is CASSPGTENYGYTF. The CDR3 DNA is TGTGCCAGCAGCCCCGGGACAGAAAACTATGGCTACACCTTC.

This sequence joins TRBV7-3 and TRBJ1-2; TRBD1 matches 8 bases. The CDR3 runs to 16 residues. V was pared by 4 bases and J by 5 bases, with 12 bases of the junction left unmatched. Germline CDR1 SGHTA, CDR2 FQGTGA. CDR3 protein: CASSSGQGGSGYGYTF. The CDR3 DNA reads as TGTGCCAGCAGCTCCGGACAGGGAGGTTCGGGGTATGGCTACACCTTC.

This chain uses TRBV10-3 with TRBJ2-3, with 12 bases fitting TRBD2. The CDR3 sequence is 15 residues long. The V gene's germline CDR1 is ENHRY and CDR2 SYGVKD. V lost 3 bases, J lost 5 bases, and 3 bases stayed unmatched. CDR3 region: CAISELAGGRDTQYF. For the CDR3, the DNA is TGTGCCATCAGTGAACTAGCGGGAGGTAGAGATACGCAGTATTTT.

This clone was observed a few times. The CDR3 DNA follows: TGTGCCAGCAGCCACGGACAGGGTGACCTTGGCTACACCTTC. It encodes CASSHGQGDLGYTF. The chain carries TRBV3-1 (or the pseudogene TRBV3-2) and TRBJ1-2, with TRBD1 matching over 8 bases. Trimming removed 3 bases from V and 7 bases from J; junction bases left unmatched: 7. The CDR3 has 14 residues. Germline values: CDR1 LGHDT, CDR2 YNNKEL (reference sequence).